The 27 T cell receptor beta chains given below trace back to one sample, sequenced in a study of T cells after yellow fever vaccination. TCRdb reanalysed the 5' RACE reads using MiXCR and keeps one entry per CDR3 protein. Among a few hundred thousand distinct CDR3 sequences, over 4% were seen once, and the ten largest hold about 22%. Sequenced here: PBMCs, sampled 5 days after the yellow fever booster vaccination. Receptors were obtained from a man between 18 and 29 years old who received the YFV17D yellow fever vaccine.

The J gene is TRBJ2-3, the V gene TRBV4-2; D is possibly TRBD2 (5 bases). CDR1 LGHNA and CDR2 YNFKEQ come from the germline V gene. CDR3 length: 13 residues. V lost 2 bases to trimming and J lost 3 bases, with 6 bases between them. The DNA of the CDR3 is TGTGCCAGCAGCCAAACTAGAACAGATACGCAGTATTTT. Residues: CASSQTRTDTQYF.

This clonotype has a count of ten or more. The chain is built from TRBV14 and TRBJ2-1; no clear D. The CDR3 contains 12 residues. Trimming cost V 1 base and J 9 bases, with 7 bases left between them. The germline V gene has CDR1 SGHDN and CDR2 FVKESK. CDR3 sequence (DNA): TGTGCCAGCAGCCAAGTTTGGGCTGAGCAGTTCTTC. Amino acid sequence: CASSQVWAEQFF.

This chain links TRBV11-3 with TRBJ2-1, with D unresolved. The CDR3 contains 14 residues. Trimming cost V 0 bases and J 5 bases, with 8 bases left between them. CDR1 is SGHNT and CDR2 is YENEEA in the germline V gene. CDR3 in amino acids: CASSLDPDDNEQFF. Written as DNA, the CDR3 is TGTGCCAGCAGCTTAGACCCCGATGACAATGAGCAGTTCTTC.

The J gene is TRBJ1-2, the V gene TRBV24-1; D call uncertain. Trimming stripped 1 base from V and 8 bases from J, with 7 bases between. The length of the CDR3 is 12 residues. Germline V gene sequence: CDR1 KGHDR, CDR2 SFDVKD. Here the CDR3 DNA reads TGTGCCACCAGTGATTTTATGGACGGCTACACCTTC. Encoded protein: CATSDFMDGYTF.

This clonotype showed up many times. The CDR3 region is CASSLEGVRDTQYF. The CDR3 coding sequence is TGTGCCAGCAGCTTGGAGGGGGTTCGGGATACGCAGTATTTT. This chain connects TRBV5-5 to TRBJ2-3; tentative D call: TRBD1 (6 bases). Trimming cost V 0 bases and J 6 bases, with 11 bases left between them. The germline CDR1 and CDR2 sequences are SGHKS and YYEKEE (reference sequence). CDR3 length: 14 residues. Combining the CDR3 with reference TRBV5-5 and TRBJ2-3 gives the whole variable domain DAGVTQSPTHLIKTRGQQVTLRCSPISGHKSVSWYQQVLGQGPQFIFQYYEKEERGRGNFPDRFSARQFPNYSSELNVNALLLGDSALYLCASSLEGVRDTQYFGPGTRLTVL.

J is TRBJ2-1 and V is TRBV4-1, with TRBD2 as a possible D gene (6 bases). The CDR3 is 16 amino acids. From germline, CDR1 is MGHRA and CDR2 YSYEKL. The V end lost 4 bases, the J end lost 4 bases, and 17 bases lay between the germline ends. The CDR3 DNA sequence: TGCGCCAGCAGCCCCGCTAGCGCGGTTCCGTACAATGAGCAGTTCTTC. It codes for CASSPASAVPYNEQFF.

The chain couples TRBV5-4 to TRBJ2-2; D may be TRBD1 (6 bases). V lost 0 bases and J 5 bases, leaving 14 bases between the germline ends. The germline V gene has CDR1 SGHNT and CDR2 YYREEE (reference sequence). This CDR3 comprises 16 residues. CDR3 sequence reads: CASSLALQGGTGELFF. CDR3 coding DNA: TGTGCCAGCAGCTTGGCATTACAGGGTGGGACCGGGGAGCTGTTTTTT.

This clonotype was recorded many times. J is TRBJ2-7 and V is TRBV23-1, with D possibly TRBD1 on 6 matching bases. TRBV23-1 is an ORF; its function is uncertain. The CDR3 is 16 amino acids. V lost 3 bases and J 1 base, leaving 16 bases between the germline ends. CDR3 amino acids: CASSHPAQGPSYEQYF. The CDR3 DNA follows: TGCGCCAGCAGTCACCCAGCACAGGGTCCTTCCTACGAGCAGTACTTC.

In its sample, this clonotype was seen many times. The chain uses TRBV5-1 and TRBJ2-1; D unclear. V lost 5 bases and J lost 4, with 13 bases in between. The CDR3 has 14 residues. Germline V gene sequence: CDR1 SGHRS, CDR2 YFSETQ. The CDR3 protein is CASRPGSGYNEQFF. CDR3 bases: TGCGCCAGCAGACCCGGTAGTGGATACAATGAGCAGTTCTTC.

In this sample, this clonotype turned up a few times. The J gene is TRBJ2-5, the V gene TRBV5-1; 12 bases line up with TRBD2. Trimming removed 6 bases from V and 2 bases from J; junction bases left unmatched: 8. The CDR3 consists of 16 residues. Germline CDR1 and CDR2: SGHRS and YFSETQ. The CDR3 spells CASTPGLAGIQETQYF. The CDR3 DNA reads TGCGCCAGCACCCCAGGACTAGCGGGAATACAAGAGACCCAGTACTTC.

The chain carries TRBV20-1 and TRBJ1-6; the D is unclear. This CDR3 region has 15 residues. CDR1 and CDR2 from the germline V gene are DFQATT and SNEGSKA (reference sequence). V was trimmed by 2 bases and J by 3 bases, leaving 11 bases between them. This CDR3 is CSARTGTIYNSPLHF. The CDR3 DNA follows: TGCAGTGCTAGAACTGGTACAATCTATAATTCACCCCTCCACTTT.

This clonotype was counted only a few times. The chain joins TRBV10-2 to TRBJ1-1; D is unresolved. The germline V and J ends were trimmed by 6 bases and 4 bases, with 9 bases remaining between them. Germline V lookup: CDR1 WSHSY, CDR2 SAAADI. The CDR3 is 12 amino acids. The CDR3 is CASRTPGTEAFF. The CDR3 region has the DNA TGCGCCAGCAGGACACCGGGCACTGAAGCTTTCTTT.

This clonotype was seen ten or more times. The chain recombines TRBV27 with TRBJ1-2; TRBD1 agrees at 10 bases. J was trimmed by 7 bases and V by 6 bases; bases with no gene match: 5. CDR1 MNHEY and CDR2 SMNVEV come from the germline V gene (reference sequence). The CDR3 runs to 13 residues. CDR3 protein: CASRSTGGLGYTF. Here the CDR3 DNA reads TGTGCCAGCAGGTCGACAGGGGGCCTTGGCTACACCTTC.

The gene calls are TRBV6-5 and TRBJ2-7; 12 bases are a match to TRBD1. Trimming cost V 10 bases and J 5 bases; bases outside gene matches: 9. Germline CDR1 reads MNHEY; CDR2 reads SVGAGI. The CDR3 sequence is 14 residues long. CDR3 nucleotide sequence: TGTGCCACCAAACCGGGACAGGGGGCGAACGAGCAGTACTTC. This translates into CATKPGQGANEQYF.

The V and J genes are TRBV4-3 and TRBJ1-6; 9 bases are shared with TRBD1. CDR3 length: 16 amino acids. Germline CDR1 is LGHNA and CDR2 is YSLEER. Trimming at V came to 0 bases and at J to 9 bases, leaving 6 bases not matched to a gene. The CDR3 nucleotides read TGCGCCAGCAGCCAAGAAAACAGGGGGCTTAGTTCACCCCTCCACTTT. It specifies CASSQENRGLSSPLHF.

The chain recombines TRBV13 with TRBJ1-2; 12 bases match TRBD1. With 5 bases clipped from V and 4 bases from J, the junction kept 14 bases outside the gene matches. The CDR3 sequence is 18 residues long. Germline loops: CDR1 PRHDT, CDR2 FYEKMQ (reference sequence). The CDR3 region is CASSQAPGQGARSYGYTF. CDR3 DNA sequence: TGTGCCAGCAGCCAAGCTCCGGGACAGGGGGCGCGAAGCTATGGCTACACCTTC.

The chain carries TRBV18 and TRBJ2-3; 7 positions agree with TRBD1. The CDR3 has 15 residues. The junction had 5 bases not matched to a gene; V was cut back by 3 bases and J by 2 bases. CDR1 is KGHSH, CDR2 LQKENI, per germline. In nucleotides, the CDR3 is TGTGCCAGCTCACCTCCGGGACAGCCCACAGATACGCAGTATTTT. Protein: CASSPPGQPTDTQYF.

This clonotype was seen a few times. The CDR3 nucleotides read TGTGCCACCAGTGAGGCCGACAGGGATCAAGAGACCCAGTACTTC. Translating gives CATSEADRDQETQYF. J is TRBJ2-5 and V is TRBV24-1; TRBD1 aligns across 7 bases. J gave up 2 bases and V 4 bases, and 6 bases lay outside the gene matches. CDR1 KGHDR and CDR2 SFDVKD come from the germline V gene. The CDR3 runs 15 residues.

This clonotype has a handful of counts. This sequence joins TRBV19 and TRBJ2-1; the D is unclear. This CDR3 spans 14 amino acids. V was shortened by 6 bases and J by 5 bases, with 14 bases between the two germline ends. From germline, CDR1 is LNHDA and CDR2 SQIVND (reference sequence). DNA of the CDR3: TGTGCCAGTAGAGAACAAGGCCTAAACAATGAGCAGTTCTTC. Amino acids: CASREQGLNNEQFF.

This clonotype was recorded a few times. The chain links TRBV28 to TRBJ2-3; 8 positions match TRBD2. The CDR3 extends over 15 amino acids. The ends lost 3 bases at V and 5 bases at J; junction bases unmatched: 7. Germline assignment: CDR1 MDHEN and CDR2 SYDVKM. The CDR3 sequence is CASSFLAAGGDTQYF. CDR3 nucleotides: TGTGCCAGCAGTTTCTTAGCGGCGGGGGGAGATACGCAGTATTTT.

At least ten counts were recorded for this clonotype. The rearrangement links TRBV7-3 to TRBJ2-3; no clear D. Trimming cost V 7 bases and J 0 bases, with 8 bases left between them. CDR1 and CDR2 from the germline V gene are SGHTA and FQGTGA. The CDR3 consists of 13 residues. CDR3 residues: CASKVTSTDTQYF. CDR3 sequence (DNA): TGTGCCAGCAAAGTGACGAGCACAGATACGCAGTATTTT.

As to this clonotype: One junction end disagrees with the germline gene, perhaps due to a read error. The chain links TRBV7-9 to TRBJ2-7, with 9 bases identical to TRBD1. Germline V gives CDR1 SEHNR, CDR2 FQNEAQ (reference sequence). The CDR3 sequence is 16 residues long. In DNA, the CDR3 is TGTGCCAGCAGCTTAGGGGGGACAGGGCAATCCTACGAGCAGAACTTC. Amino acids: CASSLGGTGQSYEQNF.

The chain recombines TRBV4-3 with TRBJ1-6, with a weak D call TRBD1 (5 bases). This CDR3 contains 17 residues. Looked up from germline, CDR1 is LGHNA and CDR2 is YSLEER. Trimming removed 5 bases at V and 0 bases at J, with 14 bases between. CDR3: CASSTSTVSSYNSPLHF. In nucleotides, the CDR3 is TGCGCCAGCAGCACGTCGACAGTCAGCTCCTATAATTCACCCCTCCACTTT.

The J gene is TRBJ1-1, the V gene TRBV6-2 or TRBV6-3, with D hard to call. Germline-derived CDR1 and CDR2 are MNHEY and SVGEGT. V lost 2 bases and J lost 7, with 8 bases in between. This CDR3 has 12 residues. The CDR3 is CASSYQDGEAFF. DNA of the CDR3: TGTGCCAGCAGTTACCAGGACGGTGAAGCTTTCTTT.

This clonotype has just a few counts. CDR3 loop: CASSVESGFNQPQHF. As DNA, the CDR3 is TGTGCCAGCAGCGTAGAATCCGGGTTCAATCAGCCCCAGCATTTT. The chain joins TRBV9 to TRBJ1-5, with no clear D. Trimming left V 0 bases short and J 3 bases short, with 10 bases between. The CDR3 contains 15 residues. Germline V gene sequence: CDR1 SGDLS, CDR2 YYNGEE.

This clonotype was counted many times. No conserved phenylalanine or tryptophan ends this CDR3, so it is likely a read error. Because the CDR3's place on the DNA is in doubt, the DNA is left out and the CDR3 is given as listed by TCRdb. This chain uses TRBV5-6 with TRBJ2-4; the tabulated D call, TRBD1, remains unverified against the DNA. Germline V gives CDR1 SGHDT, CDR2 YYEEEE. The CDR3 comprises 12 residues, both ends counted. The CDR3 sequence: CASSRGSGGVDI.

The chain recombines TRBV11-2 with TRBJ2-3, with D possibly being TRBD1 (5 bases). The CDR3 length is 15 residues. Germline V lookup: CDR1 SGHAT, CDR2 FQNNGV. V gave up 3 bases and J gave up 4 bases, with 14 bases separating them. The DNA for the CDR3 is TGTGCCAGCAGCTTTGGGGCTTTCGTGGCAGATACGCAGTATTTT. Its protein is CASSFGAFVADTQYF.